Listed below are T cell receptor beta chains from one sample, sequenced in a study of OX40 agonist ivuxolimab in advanced cancers. Sequenced by immunoSEQ multiplex PCR; TCRdb stores in-frame clones only, minus some. Here the sample spans 60,000 or so clones, 75% to 90% being singletons. This specimen was CD4+ or CD8+ T cells sorted from blood, taken in a trial of the OX40 agonist ivuxolimab. These receptor sequences come from an adult with an advanced solid tumor such as melanoma, head and neck, liver or kidney cancer. Both conserved end residues are part of each CDR3. D genes are given only for firm matches. The listing skips clone size in some rows; elsewhere it reads once, few, many or a size class.

v_call,clone_size,j_call,d_call,cdr3_aa,cdr3_nt
TRBV5-4,.,TRBJ2-2,.,CASGWVTGELFF,TGTGCCAGCGGGTGGGTTACCGGGGAGCTGTTTTTT
TRBV30,.,TRBJ1-5,.,CAWSVTRQGGQPQHF,TGTGCCTGGAGTGTAACGAGGCAGGGCGGACAGCCCCAGCATTTT
TRBV7-9,.,TRBJ1-1,.,CASRGLNTEAFF,TGTGCCAGCAGAGGATTGAACACTGAAGCTTTCTTT
TRBV9,.,TRBJ2-1,.,CASSVTGSYNEQFF,TGTGCCAGCAGCGTGACAGGCTCCTACAATGAGCAGTTCTTC
TRBV7-2,.,TRBJ2-5,.,CASSLAGEQETQYF,TGTGCCAGCAGCTTAGCAGGGGAGCAAGAGACCCAGTACTTC
TRBV6-5,.,TRBJ2-3,.,CASSPVHEGEDTQYF,TGTGCCAGCAGCCCGGTGCACGAAGGGGAAGATACGCAGTATTTT
TRBV5-4,.,TRBJ2-1,TRBD2,CASSLTSGGRTNEQFF,TGTGCCAGCAGCTTGACTTCGGGAGGTCGCACCAATGAGCAGTTCTTC
TRBV7-6,.,TRBJ2-1,.,CASSPLRAGPYNEQFF,TGTGCCAGCAGTCCCCTAAGAGCGGGCCCCTACAATGAGCAGTTCTTC
TRBV30,.,TRBJ2-1,TRBD2,CAWSKGLAGLTEQFF,TGTGCCTGGAGTAAGGGACTAGCGGGACTCACTGAGCAGTTCTTC
TRBV11-2,.,TRBJ2-3,.,CASSLRSLLDTQYF,TGTGCCAGCAGCTTACGCAGTTTGCTGGATACGCAGTATTTT
TRBV6-1,few,TRBJ1-1,.,CASSEQVTTEAFF,TGTGCCAGCAGTGAACAGGTTACCACTGAAGCTTTCTTT
TRBV6-6,once,TRBJ2-7,.,CASSSAYEQYF,TGTGCCAGCAGTAGTGCCTACGAGCAGTACTTC
TRBV18,.,TRBJ1-5,.,CASSPDPGTPGQPQHF,TGTGCCAGCTCACCAGATCCAGGGACCCCAGGCCAGCCCCAGCATTTT
TRBV4-1,.,TRBJ1-6,TRBD1,CASSQEGRDRVDSPLHF,TGCGCCAGCAGCCAAGAAGGACGGGACAGGGTTGATTCACCCCTCCACTTT
TRBV9,.,TRBJ1-1,.,CASSVEAEILMNTEAFF,TGTGCCAGCAGCGTAGAGGCAGAAATACTTATGAACACTGAAGCTTTCTTT
TRBV7-3,.,TRBJ2-1,.,CASSPRPGEANEQFF,TGTGCCAGCAGCCCCCGTCCCGGGGAAGCCAATGAGCAGTTCTTC
TRBV6-5,.,TRBJ1-6,.,CVSSEGIHSPLHF,TGTGTCAGCAGCGAGGGTATTCATTCACCCCTCCACTTT
TRBV7-8,.,TRBJ1-4,TRBD1,CASSSQGEAANEKLFF,TGTGCCAGCAGCTCGCAGGGGGAGGCTGCTAATGAAAAACTGTTTTTT
TRBV11-2,once,TRBJ2-7,TRBD1,CASSLMGQGATEQYF,TGTGCCAGCAGCTTAATGGGACAGGGGGCGACCGAGCAGTACTTC
TRBV7-3,.,TRBJ2-5,.,CASSRVGETQYF,TGTGCCAGCAGCCGCGTCGGAGAGACCCAGTACTTC
TRBV9,.,TRBJ2-2,TRBD1,CASSAHRGGNTGELFF,TGTGCCAGCAGCGCCCACAGGGGCGGGAACACCGGGGAGCTGTTTTTT
TRBV7-9,.,TRBJ2-5,TRBD2,CASTPGDYETQYF,TGTGCCAGCACCCCCGGGGACTATGAGACCCAGTACTTC
TRBV19,.,TRBJ2-1,.,CASRILAGEQFF,TGTGCCAGTCGGATTTTAGCTGGCGAGCAGTTCTTC
TRBV2,.,TRBJ2-7,.,CASSDQAVSYEQYF,TGTGCCAGCAGTGATCAGGCGGTCTCCTACGAGCAGTACTTC
TRBV6-7,.,TRBJ1-5,.,CASSSNRGNQPQHF,TGTGCCAGCAGTTCCAACAGGGGCAATCAGCCCCAGCATTTT
TRBV12-5,.,TRBJ2-2,.,CASGLVLGTDPFGGTGELFF,TGTGCTAGTGGTTTGGTATTGGGCACTGACCCCTTTGGAGGCACCGGGGAGCTGTTTTTT
TRBV7-9,.,TRBJ2-1,TRBD1,CASGQGQVSYNEQFF,TGTGCCAGCGGGCAGGGACAGGTGTCCTACAATGAGCAGTTCTTC
TRBV10-3,.,TRBJ1-3,TRBD1,CAISNDRVSGNTIYF,TGTGCCATCAGCAATGACAGGGTCTCTGGAAACACCATATATTTT
TRBV11-2,.,TRBJ1-3,.,CASSYLSGNTIYF,TGTGCCAGCAGCTACCTGTCGGGAAACACCATATATTTT
TRBV6-4,.,TRBJ1-2,.,CASSEERGLNYGYTF,TGTGCCAGCAGTGAGGAGAGGGGACTAAACTATGGCTACACCTTC
TRBV5-1,.,TRBJ2-1,.,CASSPGGSSYNEQFF,TGCGCCAGCAGCCCAGGTGGTAGCTCCTACAATGAGCAGTTCTTC
TRBV6-5,.,TRBJ1-2,TRBD1,CASSYGPRGRTGYTF,TGTGCCAGCAGTTATGGTCCCAGGGGGCGGACGGGCTACACCTTC
TRBV6-5,.,TRBJ1-2,.,CASSRDYGSRGYTF,TGTGCCAGCAGCCGTGATTATGGGAGTAGAGGCTACACCTTC
TRBV4-1,.,TRBJ1-1,.,CASSQQDMNTEAFF,TGCGCCAGCAGCCAACAGGACATGAACACTGAAGCTTTCTTT
TRBV5-6,.,TRBJ1-1,.,CASSLPQGMGNTEAFF,TGTGCCAGCAGCTTGCCGCAGGGGATGGGGAACACTGAAGCTTTCTTT
TRBV30,once,TRBJ1-1,.,CAWSGGSTSEAFF,TGTGCCTGGAGTGGGGGCAGTACTTCTGAAGCTTTCTTT
TRBV5-8,.,TRBJ1-2,.,CASSLDAGYGYTF,TGTGCCAGCAGCTTGGATGCGGGCTATGGCTACACCTTC
TRBV7-9,.,TRBJ1-1,.,CASSSNTDSAFF,TGTGCCAGCAGCTCTAACACCGACTCAGCTTTCTTT
TRBV11-2,.,TRBJ2-1,TRBD2,CASSLASGGGISYNEQFF,TGTGCCAGCAGCTTAGCTAGCGGGGGGGGCATCTCCTACAATGAGCAGTTCTTC
TRBV6-5,.,TRBJ2-3,.,CASSTRPTDTQYF,TGTGCCAGCAGTACCCGCCCCACAGATACGCAGTATTTT
TRBV4-1,.,TRBJ1-2,.,CASSQAGRTLNYGYTF,TGCGCCAGCAGCCAAGCCGGCAGGACCCTGAACTATGGCTACACCTTC
TRBV19,.,TRBJ2-7,TRBD1,CASSTYPDRGRSEQYF,TGTGCCAGTAGTACCTACCCGGACAGGGGGCGGTCCGAGCAGTACTTC
TRBV13,.,TRBJ2-5,.,CASRWGGEETQYF,TGTGCCAGCAGGTGGGGGGGCGAGGAGACCCAGTACTTC
TRBV6-4,.,TRBJ1-2,.,CASSPIGGLNYGYTF,TGTGCCAGCAGTCCGATTGGGGGGCTGAACTATGGCTACACCTTC
TRBV15,.,TRBJ2-3,TRBD2,CATSRDRGGSWPDTQYF,TGTGCCACCAGCAGAGATCGGGGCGGGAGCTGGCCAGATACGCAGTATTTT
TRBV19,.,TRBJ1-2,.,CASSIIQGFDGYTF,TGTGCCAGTAGTATAATACAGGGTTTCGATGGCTACACCTTC
TRBV18,.,TRBJ2-7,TRBD1,CASSPAPGQAYEQYF,TGTGCCAGCTCACCGGCTCCGGGACAGGCCTACGAGCAGTACTTC
TRBV11-3,.,TRBJ1-1,TRBD1,CASSLVPGQGDVNTEAFF,TGTGCCAGCAGCTTAGTTCCGGGACAGGGAGATGTGAACACTGAAGCTTTCTTT
TRBV9,.,TRBJ2-7,.,CASSVSIITYYEQYF,TGTGCCAGCAGCGTTTCAATAATAACATACTACGAGCAGTACTTC
TRBV29-1,.,TRBJ1-2,.,CSVEEFGRVHDGYTF,TGCAGCGTTGAGGAGTTCGGCAGGGTACATGATGGCTACACCTTC
TRBV30,.,TRBJ1-5,TRBD1,CAWTETGGNQPQHF,TGTGCCTGGACTGAGACAGGGGGCAATCAGCCCCAGCATTTT
TRBV5-1,.,TRBJ2-1,.,CASAWGTQTEQFF,TGCGCCAGCGCCTGGGGGACACAAACTGAGCAGTTCTTC
TRBV18,few,TRBJ1-6,TRBD1,CASSTAQGESPLHF,TGTGCCAGCTCCACGGCACAGGGGGAGTCACCCCTCCACTTT
TRBV19,.,TRBJ2-3,.,CASRPQRSTDTQYF,TGTGCCAGTAGGCCACAGAGGAGCACAGATACGCAGTATTTT
TRBV5-4,.,TRBJ2-7,.,CASSLKTYEQYF,TGTGCCAGCAGCTTGAAAACCTACGAGCAGTACTTC
TRBV20-1,few,TRBJ1-2,.,CSATRTIGYTF,TGCAGTGCTACGAGGACCATTGGCTACACCTTC
TRBV6-1,.,TRBJ1-2,.,CASSEKGRAFGYTF,TGTGCCAGCAGTGAAAAGGGGCGCGCTTTCGGCTACACCTTC